These 7 T cell receptor beta chains originate from one sample sequenced in a study of T cell responses to AZD1222 COVID-19 vaccine. Data came from immunoSEQ multiplex PCR; TCRdb stores just in-frame clones and leaves some out. The table includes tens of thousands of clones, around 73% detected once. Specimen: peripheral blood, collected on day 0 of AZD1222 vaccination. These receptors all come from an adult in good health.

This chain uses TRBV28 with TRBJ2-7; D is undetermined. The ends were cut back, 8 bases at V and 4 bases at J, with 18 bases in the middle. This CDR3 contains 14 residues. From germline, CDR1 is MDHEN and CDR2 SYDVKM. As DNA, the CDR3 is TGTGCCAGCGGAGAACTACGGGTGACGTACGAGCAGTACTTC. Translating gives CASGELRVTYEQYF.

The chain has TRBV3-1 (or the pseudogene TRBV3-2) and TRBJ1-3; D gene ambiguous. Trimming took 4 bases from V and 0 from J, leaving 1 base between them. Per germline, CDR1 LGHDT and CDR2 YNNKEL (reference sequence). The CDR3 has 12 residues. The CDR3 here is CASSLSGNTIYF. CDR3 nucleotides: TGTGCCAGCAGCCTCTCTGGAAACACCATATATTTT.

This clone was counted only a few times. V usage is TRBV19 and J usage is TRBJ2-3, with D maybe TRBD2 (6 bases). CDR1 and CDR2 from the germline V gene are LNHDA and SQIVND (reference sequence). The CDR3 sequence is 14 residues long. V was trimmed by 10 bases and J by 2 bases, leaving 16 bases between them. CDR3 sequence reads: CATARGIFTDTQYF. CDR3 nucleotides: TGTGCCACCGCACGGGGGATCTTCACAGATACGCAGTATTTT.

The V and J genes are TRBV28 and TRBJ1-1, with 9 bases matching TRBD1. The CDR3 spans 16 residues. CDR1 MDHEN and CDR2 SYDVKM come from the germline V gene. V dropped 6 bases and J dropped 4; count of bases not matched to a gene: 12. Here the CDR3 reads CASRTPGQGGGTEAFF. The CDR3 coding sequence is TGTGCCAGCAGAACTCCGGGACAGGGAGGCGGCACTGAAGCTTTCTTT.

There are a few counts of this clone. The chain has TRBV10-3 and TRBJ1-2; D is perhaps TRBD1 (6 bases). The germline V gene has CDR1 ENHRY and CDR2 SYGVKD. The CDR3 covers 15 residues. V was pared by 8 bases and J by 8 bases, with 24 bases between. The CDR3 region has the DNA TGTGCCATCGCAGCGGATTCGGACGGGGGCCGGGGCTACACCTTC. It codes for CAIAADSDGGRGYTF.

V is TRBV4-1 and J is TRBJ2-5; 7 positions agree with TRBD2. V lost 1 base, J lost 4 bases, and 6 bases stayed unmatched. Germline CDR1 MGHRA, CDR2 YSYEKL. CDR3 size: 15 residues. The CDR3 DNA follows: TGCGCCAGCAGCCAAGTCGGACTAGATGGAGAGACCCAGTACTTC. Amino acid sequence: CASSQVGLDGETQYF.

Only a few counts were recorded for this clone. The chain couples TRBV5-5 to TRBJ1-6, with 7 bases matching TRBD1. Germline CDR1 is SGHKS and CDR2 is YYEKEE (reference sequence). This CDR3 spans 17 amino acids. Trimming removed 1 base from V and 0 bases from J; junction bases left unmatched: 4. Here the CDR3 reads CASSLRTGNSYNSPLHF. The CDR3 nucleotides are TGTGCCAGCAGCTTGCGGACAGGAAACTCCTATAATTCACCCCTCCACTTT.